This TCR beta chain was obtained from a study of T cell changes during pregnancy in multiple sclerosis (dated 2019 in TCRdb). Regarding the research as a whole: The study examined how the T cell repertoire changed over the course of pregnancy in women with multiple sclerosis.

Of note for this clone: The antigen this receptor binds is unknown. One base away there is no much larger clone; base qualities are not given.

The library was obtained by the immunoSEQ multiplex PCR assay. The table comes from immuneACCESS by way of TCRdb, which keeps in-frame sequences with V and J called. Part of the clones is missing from these tables; in studies checked, under half for an unresolved V gene and the rest for unknown reasons. This sample comprises 70,000 to 90,000 clones, approximately 92% of them detected only once. Of the sample, around 0.75% is held by the ten largest clones. Material: peripheral blood, obtained in the second trimester of pregnancy. This receptor was obtained from a female donor in good health, enrolled as a control in a pregnancy study.

The CDR3 sequence is CASRDRGRTETQYF. The DNA is TGTGCCAGCCGGGACAGGGGGCGCACAGAGACCCAGTACTTC. The sequence joins TRBV7-2 to TRBJ2-5; TRBD1 agrees with 12 junctional bases. Including cysteine and phenylalanine, the CDR3 has 14 amino acids. The DNA shown is the 42-base CDR3, in frame from base 1. Relative to germline, V is missing 8 bases and J is missing 4 bases, with 5 bases of the junction outside any gene match. CDR1 and CDR2, looked up from the germline V gene, are SGHTA and FQGNSA.